This TCR beta chain was profiled in a study of shared clonotypes between healthy human individuals. V was clipped by 8 bases and J by 1 base, with 17 bases between them. Per the germline V gene, CDR1 is MNHEY and CDR2 is SVGAGI. CDR3 length: 15 residues. Naive CD8 cells, CD45RO-negative and positively selected for CCR7, excluded terminally differentiated effector memory CD45RA+ cells. Clones were sequenced by immunoSEQ multiplex PCR, and TCRdb holds only the in-frame ones, with some missing. The profile covers around 2.1 million clones, with about 93% appearing a single time and under 2% taken by the ten largest. The study, taken as a whole, reports: It was anticipated that sequencing depth would influence how many clonotypes donors shared.

For this clone: Its antigen is still unknown.

The clonotype was recovered from a man aged 18 to 30 in good health. Some clones in this sample may be carry-over from other donors' samples. The sequenced material came from naive CD8+ T cells from PBMCs. The rearrangement uses TRBV6-5 and TRBJ1-1; D is uncertain. CDR3 residues: CASRSDSGRNTEAFF. The CDR3 coding sequence is TGTGCCAGCCGTTCGGATTCGGGGAGGAACACTGAAGCTTTCTTT.